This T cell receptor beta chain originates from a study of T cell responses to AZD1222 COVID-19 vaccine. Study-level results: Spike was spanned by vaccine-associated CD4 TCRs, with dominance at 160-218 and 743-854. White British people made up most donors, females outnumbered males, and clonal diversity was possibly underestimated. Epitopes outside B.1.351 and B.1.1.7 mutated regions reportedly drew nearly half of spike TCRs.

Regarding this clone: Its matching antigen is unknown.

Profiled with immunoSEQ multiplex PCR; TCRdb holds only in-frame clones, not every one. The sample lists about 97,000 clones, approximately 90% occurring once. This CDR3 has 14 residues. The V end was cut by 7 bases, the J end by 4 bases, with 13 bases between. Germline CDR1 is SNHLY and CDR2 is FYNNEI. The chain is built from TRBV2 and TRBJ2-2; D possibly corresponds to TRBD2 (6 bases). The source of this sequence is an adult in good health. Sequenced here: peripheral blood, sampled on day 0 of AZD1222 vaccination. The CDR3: CASMGTPTTGELFF. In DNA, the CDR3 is TGTGCCAGCATGGGGACTCCGACCACCGGGGAGCTGTTTTTT.